This T cell receptor beta chain was recovered during a study of OX40 agonist ivuxolimab in advanced cancers. Exclusion applied to patients with autoimmune disease history or systemic immunosuppression. Concerning this clone itself: The antigen is not known.

The data were produced by immunoSEQ multiplex PCR, yet TCRdb's version contains in-frame clones alone and is incomplete. The table lists 55,000 to 65,000 clones, approximately 86% of them singletons. The CDR3 has 16 amino acids. Germline V gives CDR1 LNHDA, CDR2 SQIVND (reference sequence). V lost 4 bases, J lost 0 bases, and 6 bases stayed unmatched. Findings and caveats of the study: At doses 0.1 to 3.0 mg/kg, CD4+ and CD8+ clones expanded. The work left the antigen specificity of expanded peripheral T cells undetermined.

The TCR comes from an adult with an advanced solid tumor such as melanoma, head and neck, liver or kidney cancer. The sample here was CD4+ or CD8+ T cells sorted from blood, taken in a trial of the OX40 agonist ivuxolimab. The J gene is TRBJ2-1, the V gene TRBV19, with 7 bases fitting TRBD1. CDR3 protein: CASSSRQGSSYNEQFF. The CDR3 coding sequence is TGTGCCAGTAGTAGCAGACAGGGCTCCTCCTACAATGAGCAGTTCTTC.